The clone carrying this T cell receptor beta chain has just a few counts. Its antigen is undetermined. This sample was included in a study of response to subunit inactivated influenza vaccine. Study-level points and caveats: The authors proposed limited new T cell recruitment per seasonal influenza vaccination.

This CDR3 has 15 residues. Trimming removed 0 bases at V and 3 bases at J, with 11 bases between. The V gene's germline CDR1 is DFQATT and CDR2 SNEGSKA (reference sequence). TCRdb used MiXCR to reprocess the RT-PCR reads, holding one entry per CDR3 protein. The repertoire holds about 540,000 distinct CDR3 sequences, around 13% seen once, with roughly 11% in the top ten. The chain employs TRBV20-1 and TRBJ1-4; D is undetermined. This receptor was obtained from a man aged 45-65 years who received an inactivated influenza vaccine. The source was PBMCs from blood, collected less than 13 days after vaccination. This chain's CDR3 is CSARDAQTPNEKLFF. The CDR3 bases are TGCAGTGCTAGAGATGCCCAGACCCCTAATGAAAAACTGTTTTTT.